This TCR beta chain was captured by sequencing in a study of human T cells and chemical hapten exposure. Study context: 0.01% DPC was applied to the upper back in patch tests, which were read at 6 days.

Time point denoted: pre-sensitization, week 0. Treatment: therapeutic diphenylcyclopropenone sensitization with weekly scalp DPC. The CDR3 sequence is 17 residues long. The germline V gene has CDR1 LGHNA and CDR2 YSLEER. Trimming stripped 2 bases from V and 4 bases from J, with 20 bases between. TCRdb called the RACE reads again in MiXCR, with one record for every CDR3 protein. The sample consists of a few hundred thousand distinct CDR3 sequences, 7% to 10% of them appearing once. The source of this sequence is a woman between 35 and 50 years old with alopecia areata. Some clones in this sample may be carry-over from other donors' samples. The specimen comprised whole blood, sampled in connection with sensitization to the hapten diphenylcyclopropenone (DPC). The chain couples TRBV4-3 to TRBJ2-5; D is tentatively TRBD1 or TRBD2 (5 bases each). CDR3 protein: CASSQSPGTGRAETQYF. CDR3 in DNA: TGCGCCAGCAGCCAAAGTCCTGGGACGGGAAGGGCAGAGACCCAGTACTTC.